This is a list of T cell receptor beta chains from one sample in a study of cytomegalovirus exposure and HLA in healthy donors. Only in-frame clones appear in the TCRdb table, and some are missing; sequencing was by immunoSEQ multiplex PCR. The profile shows about 89,000 clones, roughly three quarters of them singletons. Sequenced sample: PBMCs. Receptor source: a young man in good health and CMV-seronegative. Each CDR3 is given with its conserved first and last residue. The D gene is left open where the match is weak. Part of the rows lack a size; the others show once, few, many or a class for expanded clones.

17	TRBV28	TRBD1	TRBJ1-1	NA	CASSFRRTGTLNTEAFF	TGTGCCAGCAGTTTCCGCCGGACAGGGACCTTGAACACTGAAGCTTTCTTT
13	TRBV6-5	NA	TRBJ2-5	once	CASSGLAGETQYF	TGTGCCAGCAGCGGACTGGCTGGAGAGACCCAGTACTTC
15	TRBV9	TRBD1	TRBJ1-6	NA	CASSPTGTGDSPLHF	TGTGCCAGCAGCCCAACCGGGACAGGGGATTCACCCCTCCACTTT
15	TRBV6-5	TRBD1	TRBJ1-6	few	CASSSTGTVDSPLHF	TGTGCCAGCAGTTCCACCGGGACAGTTGATTCACCCCTCCACTTT
13	TRBV28	TRBD1	TRBJ2-7	NA	CASSGQGTYEQYF	TGTGCCAGCTCGGGACAGGGGACCTACGAGCAGTACTTC
14	TRBV5-6	TRBD1	TRBJ2-7	once	CASSWEQGAVEQYF	TGTGCCAGCAGCTGGGAACAGGGGGCGGTCGAGCAGTACTTC
14	TRBV2	NA	TRBJ1-5	NA	CASLRTHSNQPQHF	TGTGCCAGCTTACGGACACATAGCAATCAGCCCCAGCATTTT
12	TRBV2	TRBD1	TRBJ2-1	NA	CASSATGAEQFF	TGTGCCAGCAGTGCGACAGGGGCTGAGCAGTTCTTC
14	TRBV6-1	NA	TRBJ1-5	NA	CASSFGETGQPQHF	TGTGCCAGCAGTTTCGGCGAAACGGGTCAGCCCCAGCATTTT
13	TRBV6-5	NA	TRBJ1-5	NA	CASSWRSNQPQHF	TGTGCCAGCAGTTGGCGGAGCAATCAGCCCCAGCATTTT
13	TRBV10-1	NA	TRBJ2-7	NA	CASSEPGDYEQYF	TGCGCCAGCAGTGAGCCCGGGGACTACGAGCAGTACTTC
14	TRBV6-4	NA	TRBJ2-1	NA	CASSDGDSPNEQFF	TGTGCCAGCAGTGACGGTGACTCCCCCAATGAGCAGTTCTTC
16	TRBV5-1	NA	TRBJ2-7	NA	CASSLEGRATPYEQYF	TGCGCCAGCAGCTTGGAGGGCAGGGCGACACCCTACGAGCAGTACTTC
15	TRBV28	NA	TRBJ2-7	NA	CASSSPGGVTYEQYF	TGTGCCAGCAGTTCCCCAGGAGGAGTGACCTACGAGCAGTACTTC
14	TRBV10-3	NA	TRBJ1-1	once	CAITTQGSNTEAFF	TGTGCCATAACAACCCAAGGGAGTAATACTGAAGCTTTCTTT
14	TRBV2	TRBD1	TRBJ1-4	NA	CASRSGTGAEKLFF	TGTGCCAGCAGATCCGGGACAGGGGCTGAAAAACTGTTTTTT
10	TRBV7-9	NA	TRBJ2-5	NA	CASSRETQYF	TGTGCCAGCAGCCGGGAGACCCAGTACTTC
10	TRBV30	NA	TRBJ2-5	NA	CAWRSETQYF	TGTGCCTGGAGGTCGGAGACCCAGTACTTC
15	TRBV7-2	NA	TRBJ1-2	NA	CASSLESLAGSGYTF	TGTGCCAGCAGCTTAGAATCTTTGGCAGGGTCCGGCTACACCTTC
17	TRBV4-2	NA	TRBJ2-1	NA	CASSQDLSGDIYNEQFF	TGTGCCAGCAGCCAAGATCTATCAGGGGACATCTACAATGAGCAGTTCTTC
15	TRBV4-3	NA	TRBJ1-2	NA	CASSQDLGGGRGYTF	TGCGCCAGCAGCCAAGATCTAGGGGGAGGGCGCGGCTACACCTTC
16	TRBV5-5	TRBD1	TRBJ2-5	NA	CASSSIQGLGQETQYF	TGTGCCAGCAGCTCCATACAGGGGTTGGGACAAGAGACCCAGTACTTC
13	TRBV29-1	NA	TRBJ1-6	NA	CSARERENSPLHF	TGCAGCGCCCGGGAACGAGAGAATTCACCCCTCCACTTT
13	TRBV9	NA	TRBJ2-7	NA	CASSVARGGEQYF	TGTGCCAGCAGCGTAGCCAGGGGCGGAGAGCAGTACTTC
17	TRBV28	TRBD1	TRBJ1-2	NA	CASTGRTGSIRNYGYTF	TGTGCCAGCACCGGAAGGACAGGGAGTATCAGAAACTATGGCTACACCTTC
14	TRBV11-3	TRBD1	TRBJ2-7	NA	CASSTGTGAYEQYF	TGTGCCAGCAGTACCGGGACAGGGGCCTACGAGCAGTACTTC
15	TRBV6-6	NA	TRBJ2-7	NA	CASSYPEAASYEQYF	TGTGCCAGCAGTTACCCCGAGGCAGCCTCCTACGAGCAGTACTTC
18	TRBV10-2	TRBD2	TRBJ2-1	NA	CASSLTSGGGGSYNEQFF	TGCGCCAGCAGCCTAACTAGCGGGGGGGGCGGATCCTACAATGAGCAGTTCTTC
14	TRBV19	TRBD1	TRBJ1-5	NA	CASSRDRGWQPQHF	TGTGCCAGTAGTAGGGACAGGGGGTGGCAGCCCCAGCATTTT
13	TRBV28	NA	TRBJ1-1	NA	CASSPPLLGEAFF	TGTGCCAGCAGTCCCCCCCTCCTAGGTGAAGCTTTCTTT
16	TRBV9	TRBD1	TRBJ1-2	NA	CASGFPGQGGNYGYTF	TGTGCCAGCGGTTTTCCGGGACAGGGGGGTAACTATGGCTACACCTTC
13	TRBV5-4	NA	TRBJ1-2	once	CASSLESVSGYTF	TGTGCCAGCAGCTTGGAATCCGTCAGTGGCTACACCTTC
18	TRBV14	TRBD1	TRBJ1-1	once	CASSQGSGTGGLNTEAFF	TGTGCCAGCAGCCAAGGTTCCGGGACAGGGGGCTTGAACACTGAAGCTTTCTTT
16	TRBV5-1	NA	TRBJ2-5	NA	CASSLNLDTSGETQYF	TGCGCCAGCAGCTTAAATCTAGATACCTCGGGGGAGACCCAGTACTTC
15	TRBV5-1	TRBD2	TRBJ2-7	NA	CASSLFVAGAYEQYF	TGCGCCAGCAGCTTGTTTGTAGCGGGGGCCTACGAGCAGTACTTC
14	TRBV27	NA	TRBJ2-5	NA	CASSPDRLQETQYF	TGTGCCAGCAGTCCTGACAGGCTGCAAGAGACCCAGTACTTC
14	TRBV7-9	TRBD1	TRBJ1-3	NA	CASSLTGGGNTIYF	TGTGCCAGCAGCTTAACAGGGGGTGGAAACACCATATATTTT
15	TRBV5-8	NA	TRBJ1-3	NA	CASSLAGNIGNTIYF	TGTGCCAGCAGCTTGGCCGGGAATATTGGAAACACCATATATTTT
14	TRBV5-1	TRBD1	TRBJ1-4	NA	CASSFGQGGEKLFF	TGCGCCAGCAGCTTCGGACAGGGGGGTGAAAAACTGTTTTTT
14	TRBV2	NA	TRBJ2-2	NA	CAVRKAGNTGELFF	TGTGCCGTAAGGAAGGCAGGGAACACCGGGGAGCTGTTTTTT
15	TRBV5-6	NA	TRBJ1-4	once	CASSFKGLSNEKLFF	TGTGCCAGCAGCTTTAAGGGGTTGTCTAATGAAAAACTGTTTTTT
13	TRBV13	NA	TRBJ1-1	NA	CASNPAGNTEAFF	TGTGCCAGCAACCCTGCAGGTAACACTGAAGCTTTCTTT
14	TRBV2	TRBD1	TRBJ1-5	few	CASTEGQGWQPQHF	TGTGCCAGCACCGAGGGACAGGGATGGCAGCCCCAGCATTTT
15	TRBV25-1	TRBD1	TRBJ2-2	NA	CASRTPGQGFGELFF	TGTGCCAGCAGGACCCCCGGACAGGGCTTCGGGGAGCTGTTTTTT
15	TRBV28	TRBD1	TRBJ1-3	NA	CASSRQGSAGNTIYF	TGTGCCAGCAGTCGACAGGGGTCGGCTGGAAACACCATATATTTT